This T cell receptor beta chain was captured by sequencing in a study of T cells after yellow fever vaccination. Study information: Fractions containing few cells were prepared with SMART-Seq v4 Ultra Low Input.

The germline V gene encodes CDR1 MNHEY and CDR2 SVGAGI. V lost 2 bases to trimming and J lost 2 bases, with 5 bases between them. The CDR3 has 13 amino acids. Synthesis of TCR cDNA relied on 5'RACE template switching, which attached a universal primer site and UMIs. Via MiXCR, TCRdb re-called the 5' RACE reads, giving one row per CDR3 protein. This table has 500,000 to 700,000 distinct CDR3 sequences, over 15% appearing once. Study conclusions and caveats: Reappearance after the booster was seen for most primary-vaccination clones, at 96% CD4 and about 90% CD8. Though it reached lower strength, the secondary response hit its peak faster, day 5 versus 15.

This clonotype has more than one count but fewer than ten. Antigen specificity is unknown. This chain joins TRBV6-5 and TRBJ2-3; D not resolved. Specimen: PBMCs, collected 15 days after the yellow fever booster vaccination. The TCR sequence derives from a man aged 25-45 years who received the YFV17D yellow fever vaccine. This chain's CDR3 is CASSYDPTDTQYF. The CDR3 DNA reads TGTGCCAGCAGTTACGATCCCACAGATACGCAGTATTTT.